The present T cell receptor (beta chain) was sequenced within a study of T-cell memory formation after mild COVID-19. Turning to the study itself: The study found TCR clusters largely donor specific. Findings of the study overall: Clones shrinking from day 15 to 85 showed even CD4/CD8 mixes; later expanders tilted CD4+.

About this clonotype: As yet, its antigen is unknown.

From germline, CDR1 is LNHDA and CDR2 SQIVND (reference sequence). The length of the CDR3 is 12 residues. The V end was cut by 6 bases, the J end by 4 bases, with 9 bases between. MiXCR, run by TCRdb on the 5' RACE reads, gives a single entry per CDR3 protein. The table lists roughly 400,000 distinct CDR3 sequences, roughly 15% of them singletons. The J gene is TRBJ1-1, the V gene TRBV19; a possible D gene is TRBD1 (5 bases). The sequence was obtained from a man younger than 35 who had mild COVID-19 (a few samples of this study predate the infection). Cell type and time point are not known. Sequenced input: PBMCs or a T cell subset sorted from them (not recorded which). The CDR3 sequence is CASSEGITEAFF. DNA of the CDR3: TGTGCCAGTAGCGAGGGGATCACTGAAGCTTTCTTT. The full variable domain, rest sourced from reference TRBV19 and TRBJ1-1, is DGGITQSPKYLFRKEGQNVTLSCEQNLNHDAMYWYRQDPGQGLRLIYYSQIVNDFQKGDIAEGYSVSREKKESFPLTVTSAQKNPTAFYLCASSEGITEAFFGQGTRLTVV.